These 11 T cell receptor beta chains were sequenced from one sample in a study of radiotherapy plus CTLA-4 blockade in lung cancer. The protocol was immunoSEQ multiplex PCR, while the TCRdb copy is restricted to in-frame clones and leaves out a portion. The sample shows over 50,000 clones, approximately 80% of them seen only once. The sample in question was peripheral blood, obtained from a patient treated with radiotherapy plus ipilimumab. The receptors derive from a human donor with non-small cell lung cancer who had a complete response to radiotherapy plus ipilimumab.

The CDR3 sequence: CASSQDARLAGVGNIQYF. DNA of the CDR3: TGCGCCAGCAGCCAAGACGCCCGACTAGCGGGAGTCGGAAACATTCAGTACTTC. The chain joins TRBV4-3 to TRBJ2-4; 12 nucleotides line up with TRBD2. Germline loops: CDR1 LGHNA, CDR2 YSLEER. The CDR3 loop spans 18 amino acids. V was pared by 0 bases and J by 6 bases, with 9 bases of the junction left unmatched.

The gene calls are TRBV19 and TRBJ2-5; a weak D match, TRBD1 (7 bases). The germline gives CDR1 LNHDA, CDR2 SQIVND (reference sequence). V was pared by 3 bases and J by 1 base, with 12 bases between. This CDR3 has 15 amino acids. The CDR3 loop is CASSINRGLQETQYF. DNA for the CDR3: TGTGCCAGTAGTATCAACAGGGGACTCCAAGAGACCCAGTACTTC.

This clone has just a few counts. Different DNA sequences within this sample yield the same CDR3. This chain uses TRBV9 with TRBJ2-2, with D uncertain. Germline CDR1 is SGDLS and CDR2 is YYNGEE. There are 12 residues in the CDR3. Trimming cost V 0 bases and J 6 bases, with 3 bases left between them. CDR3 sequence (DNA): TGTGCCAGCAGCGTAGCGTCCGGGGAGCTGTTTTTT. As protein: CASSVASGELFF.

J is TRBJ2-5 and V is TRBV7-2; 11 nucleotides match TRBD2. Germline trimming cut 5 bases from V and 5 bases from J; bases unmatched to any gene: 4. Per the germline V gene, CDR1 is SGHTA and CDR2 is FQGNSA. This CDR3 has 14 amino acids. In DNA form, the CDR3 reads TGTGCCAGCAGCCCTAGCGGGGGGAGGGAGACCCAGTACTTC. It specifies CASSPSGGRETQYF. Drawing the rest from reference TRBV7-2 and TRBJ2-5, the complete variable domain is GAGVSQSPSNKVTEKGKDVELRCDPISGHTALYWYRQSLGQGLEFLIYFQGNSAPDKSGLPSDRFSAERTGGSVSTLTIQRTQQEDSAVYLCASSPSGGRETQYFGPGTRLLVL.

The V gene is TRBV4-1, the J gene TRBJ2-5; 8 nucleotides match TRBD1. Germline V gene sequence: CDR1 MGHRA, CDR2 YSYEKL. V lost 4 bases, J lost 5 bases, and 9 bases stayed unmatched. CDR3 length: 15 amino acids. This CDR3 is CASSPTGQGGETQYF. The CDR3 bases are TGCGCCAGCAGCCCGACTGGACAGGGCGGGGAGACCCAGTACTTC.

This clone came up once. The genes are TRBV7-9 and TRBJ2-7, with D possibly being TRBD1 (6 bases). Germline V CDR1 and CDR2: SEHNR, FQNEAQ (reference sequence). The V and J ends lost 6 bases and 2 bases respectively, with 8 bases between them. The CDR3 contains 12 residues. The CDR3 DNA is TGTGCCAGCAGACGGGACACCTACGAGCAGTACGTC. Translated, it gives CASRRDTYEQYV.

The chain carries TRBV9 and TRBJ1-1; no clear D gene. V dropped 0 bases and J dropped 5 bases, with 11 bases sitting between them. This CDR3 is 14 amino acids long. The germline gives CDR1 SGDLS, CDR2 YYNGEE. CDR3 in amino acids: CASSVASRATEAFF. CDR3 in DNA: TGTGCCAGCAGCGTAGCTAGCCGGGCTACTGAAGCTTTCTTT. Combining the CDR3 with reference TRBV9 and TRBJ1-1 gives the whole variable domain DSGVTQTPKHLITATGQRVTLRCSPRSGDLSVYWYQQSLDQGLQFLIQYYNGEERAKGNILERFSAQQFPDLHSELNLSSLELGDSALYFCASSVASRATEAFFGQGTRLTVV.

The CDR3 sequence is CASSPSGVGGEAFF. The DNA for the CDR3 is TGCGCCAGCAGCCCGTCAGGGGTAGGGGGTGAAGCTTTCTTT. V gene TRBV5-1 combines with J gene TRBJ1-1; possibly TRBD1 for D (6 bases). Germline V gene lookup returns CDR1 SGHRS and CDR2 YFSETQ. V was trimmed by 4 bases and J by 7 bases, leaving 17 bases between them. The CDR3 runs to 14 residues.

The chain recombines TRBV9 with TRBJ2-1, with 9 bases fitting TRBD1. This CDR3 spans 16 amino acids. CDR1 is SGDLS and CDR2 is YYNGEE in the germline V gene. Trimming removed 0 bases from V and 1 base from J; junction bases left unmatched: 2. DNA for the CDR3: TGTGCCAGCAGCGTAGCGGGACAGGGTTCCTACAATGAGCAGTTCTTC. It specifies CASSVAGQGSYNEQFF.

The chain employs TRBV5-4 and TRBJ2-7; no clear D gene. V was pared by 0 bases and J by 1 base, with 8 bases between. Germline V gene data show CDR1 as SGHNT and CDR2 as YYREEE (reference sequence). The CDR3 is made up of 14 amino acids. In DNA form, the CDR3 reads TGTGCCAGCAGCTTGGCTGGGCAGTCCTACGAGCAGTACTTC. It specifies CASSLAGQSYEQYF.

This rearrangement joins TRBV19 to TRBJ2-6, with D possibly being TRBD1 (6 bases). Germline values: CDR1 LNHDA, CDR2 SQIVND (reference sequence). CDR3 size: 13 residues. The V end was cut by 8 bases, the J end by 4 bases, with 9 bases between. The CDR3 protein is CASYREGANVLTF. The CDR3 DNA sequence: TGTGCCAGTTACAGGGAGGGGGCCAACGTCCTGACTTTC. The whole variable domain, filled in from reference TRBV19 and TRBJ2-6, reads DGGITQSPKYLFRKEGQNVTLSCEQNLNHDAMYWYRQDPGQGLRLIYYSQIVNDFQKGDIAEGYSVSREKKESFPLTVTSAQKNPTAFYLCASYREGANVLTFGAGSRLTVL.